This T cell receptor beta chain appears in the sequencing data of a study of cytomegalovirus exposure and HLA in healthy donors. Notes on the study in general: V- and J-gene trimming of TCR beta was linked (in a later analysis) to a missense DCLRE1C variant. In an earlier analysis, in some 600 donors, most V segments appeared productive either ~90% or ~30% of the time.

This clone showed up just a few times. What it recognizes is unknown. Germline lookup yields CDR1 WSHSY and CDR2 SAAADI. V was cut by 6 bases and J by 7 bases, with 16 bases left in between. The CDR3 has 15 amino acids. The PCR used 60 Vbeta and 13 Jbeta primers. The authors' processing: A follow-up analysis tallied 70 million to 80 million unique TCR beta chains, some 9.9 million shared. Here immunoSEQ multiplex PCR was the method, and the copy in TCRdb shows in-frame clones only, minus some. The V and J calls and clone size are taken from that table; D and trimming were inferred from the DNA. The sample lists tens of thousands of clones; 6% to 9% were seen once.

Input material: PBMCs. This clonotype was sampled from a man between 45 and 60 years old in good health and CMV-seronegative. This chain joins TRBV10-2 and TRBJ1-6; no definite D call. This CDR3 reads CASRDPAGANSPLHF. The CDR3, as DNA: TGCGCCAGCAGGGACCCGGCGGGAGCGAATTCACCCCTCCACTTT.